Below, one T cell receptor (beta chain) is given with its context. Antigen unknown. V lost 1 base and J lost 0; bases outside the gene matches: 5. The germline CDR1 and CDR2 sequences are SGHTA and FQGNSA. This CDR3 has 16 amino acids. The sample belongs to a study of T cell responses to AZD1222 COVID-19 vaccine. Notes on the study in general: Spike was spanned by vaccine-associated CD4 TCRs, which were dominant at 160-218 and 743-854.

Using immunoSEQ multiplex PCR, the repertoire was profiled, and TCRdb retains in-frame clones only, with some absent. The sample lists about 78,000 clones, about nine tenths occurring once. The TCR was taken from an adult who received the AZD1222 COVID-19 vaccine. The sample was peripheral blood, taken 28 days after the second AZD1222 dose. The J gene is TRBJ1-1, the V gene TRBV7-2; TRBD1 matches 7 bases. The CDR3 nucleotides read TGTGCCAGCAGCTTAGTCGCAGGGGGTGTGAACACTGAAGCTTTCTTT. Translated: CASSLVAGGVNTEAFF.